Listed below are T cell receptor beta chains from one sample, sequenced in a study of Ad26.COV2.S vaccination and SARS-CoV-2 variants. Clones were sequenced by immunoSEQ multiplex PCR, and TCRdb holds only the in-frame ones, with some missing. The sample yields 300,000 to 350,000 clones, about 87% seen once. Sequences were derived from peripheral blood, sampled in a trial of Ad26.COV2.S vaccine versus placebo. The receptors were gathered from a person between 18 and 65 years old who received the Ad26.COV2.S COVID-19 vaccine or a placebo. CDR3s include the opening cysteine and the closing phenylalanine or tryptophan. D genes are given only for firm matches.

d_gene | j_gene | v_gene | CDR3aa
. | TRBJ2-1 | TRBV7-2 | CASSSLGQPYNEQFF
TRBD2 | TRBJ2-1 | TRBV30 | CAWRAGLVQFF
TRBD1 | TRBJ1-6 | TRBV4-2 | CASSQGDRLRSNSPLHF
TRBD1 | TRBJ1-1 | TRBV18 | CASSPGQGAMNTEAFF
. | TRBJ1-5 | TRBV27 | CASSSQGKGNQPQHF
. | TRBJ1-5 | TRBV6-4 | CASSDSLGINQPQHF
. | TRBJ1-1 | TRBV11-2 | CASSLAIGTEAFF
TRBD2 | TRBJ2-1 | TRBV4-3 | CASSQDGTSGGPYNEQFF
. | TRBJ1-5 | TRBV4-3 | CASSQDIGGDQPQHF
TRBD2 | TRBJ2-7 | TRBV28 | CASSSRGLAGFHEQYF
TRBD1 | TRBJ2-4 | TRBV6-2/TRBV6-3 | CASSLDRVHIQYF
. | TRBJ2-2 | TRBV6-5 | CASRMYRATGELFF
. | TRBJ1-6 | TRBV19 | CASSIAVEGLGSPLHF
TRBD1 | TRBJ1-2 | TRBV4-3 | CASSQLGQGFGGYTF
. | TRBJ2-3 | TRBV12-3/TRBV12-4 | CASSIRRDTQYF
TRBD1 | TRBJ1-5 | TRBV5-8 | CASSLAGGGGQPQHF
. | TRBJ1-1 | TRBV15 | CATSRVRMNTEAFF
TRBD1 | TRBJ1-5 | TRBV5-4 | CASSPDRGSGQPQHF
TRBD1 | TRBJ2-7 | TRBV6-5 | CASSRQGVPYEQYF
. | TRBJ1-2 | TRBV5-1 | CASSLVPTTYGYTF
. | TRBJ1-2 | TRBV10-3 | CAISESSDYGYTF
TRBD2 | TRBJ2-2 | TRBV4-3 | CASSLGLAGGEELFF
. | TRBJ1-2 | TRBV5-4 | CASSKDSNYGYTF
. | TRBJ1-2 | TRBV9 | CASTVSQGTPGYTF
TRBD2 | TRBJ2-3 | TRBV19 | CASTRTSGSTDTQYF
. | TRBJ2-7 | TRBV2 | CASSDLVGAPYEQYF
. | TRBJ1-1 | TRBV5-1 | CASITLAAFF
. | TRBJ1-1 | TRBV30 | CAWSTPTRRDTEAFF
. | TRBJ2-7 | TRBV29-1 | CSVETASSYEQYF
. | TRBJ1-4 | TRBV4-3 | CASSREYRINEKLFF
. | TRBJ1-2 | TRBV28 | CASSQIQGTKLLYGYTF
. | TRBJ2-3 | TRBV27 | CASSLRRSTDTQYF
. | TRBJ2-1 | TRBV6-1 | CASSERGKTNEQFF
TRBD1 | TRBJ2-1 | TRBV7-3 | CASSLSTGYEQFF
. | TRBJ2-2 | TRBV21-1 | CASSKVYRGGVNTGELFF
. | TRBJ1-3 | TRBV2 | CASCYSSGNTIYF
TRBD2 | TRBJ2-3 | TRBV29-1 | CSVTTTSGTDTQYF
. | TRBJ2-2 | TRBV24-1 | CATSDTGTQNTGELFF
. | TRBJ1-2 | TRBV18 | CASSSGQENYGYTF
TRBD2 | TRBJ2-1 | TRBV5-1 | CASSSTSGRSNEQFF
. | TRBJ2-7 | TRBV9 | CASSASGGPSYEQYF
TRBD1 | TRBJ1-5 | TRBV2 | CASSYLTGFDQPQHF
. | TRBJ2-5 | TRBV28 | CASSSRTGTIGETQYF
. | TRBJ1-2 | TRBV24-1 | CATSDPGRGVDGYTF
TRBD1 | TRBJ2-7 | TRBV30 | CAWSVLSGTGERYEQYF
TRBD1 | TRBJ1-1 | TRBV7-2 | CASSSKTGGTEAFF
. | TRBJ2-7 | TRBV9 | CASSIGSASYEQYF
. | TRBJ2-2 | TRBV29-1 | CSVTWAAPTGELFF
. | TRBJ1-1 | TRBV7-6 | CASSPQGGTEAFF
TRBD1 | TRBJ2-1 | TRBV24-1 | CATSGPGTGNNEQFF
TRBD1 | TRBJ1-2 | TRBV18 | CASSPETGGNYGYTF
TRBD2 | TRBJ2-3 | TRBV7-3 | CASSLTGGATSGSTDTQYF
. | TRBJ1-2 | TRBV14 | CASSQGLEKGGYGYTF
. | TRBJ2-7 | TRBV29-1 | CSVEFSYEQYF
TRBD2 | TRBJ2-2 | TRBV19 | CASHRPPGTSRGSTGELFF